One and the same sample provided the 23 T cell receptor beta chains below, sequenced in a study of regulatory T cells in long-lasting Graves disease. Assembly of TCR beta libraries relied on iRepertoire HTBI primers together with Arm-PCR of CDR3 regions. TCRdb independently ran MiXCR on the multiplex PCR reads; one entry per CDR3 protein. The sample yields about 360,000 distinct CDR3 sequences, about 16% seen once. Time point given: newly diagnosed GD, antithyroid drugs for less than 3 months. Researchers made the TCR library from RNA that was extracted from PBMCs. This same sample was also taken into another study, of T cells in Graves' hyperthyroidism and ophthalmopathy.

The input for sequencing was peripheral blood mononuclear cells (PBMCs), taken at new diagnosis, from a patient treated with antithyroid drugs. The receptors here all came from a woman in her late teens or twenties with Graves disease.

This chain joins TRBV9 and TRBJ2-1; tentative D call: TRBD2 (6 bases). Between the trimmed V and J ends, which lost 4 bases and 0 bases, there was a span of 11 bases. CDR3 length: 15 residues. CDR1 and CDR2 from the germline V gene are SGDLS and YYNGEE. The DNA for the CDR3 is TGTGCCAGCAGCCCTAGCGCGAGCTCCTACAATGAGCAGTTCTTC. This encodes CASSPSASSYNEQFF.

In its sample, this clonotype was seen many times. The gene calls are TRBV6-5 and TRBJ2-3; tentatively, D is TRBD1 (6 bases). V was trimmed by 0 bases and J by 0 bases, leaving 16 bases between them. Looked up from germline, CDR1 is MNHEY and CDR2 is SVGAGI. CDR3 length equals 18 residues. The CDR3 protein is CASSYSRGGTHSTDTQYF. The CDR3 bases are TGTGCCAGCAGTTACTCGAGAGGGGGTACCCATAGCACAGATACGCAGTATTTT.

This clonotype was picked up many times. The chain couples TRBV28 to TRBJ1-5, with 9 nucleotides matching TRBD1. The length of the CDR3 is 17 residues. The V segment lost 3 bases and the J segment 5 bases; nucleotides outside the gene matches: 11. Germline V CDR1 and CDR2: MDHEN, SYDVKM. The CDR3 sequence: CASSLGQGLGLHQPQHF. CDR3 coding DNA: TGTGCCAGCAGTTTGGGACAGGGATTGGGTCTACATCAGCCCCAGCATTTT.

This rearrangement joins TRBV3-1 to TRBJ2-1, with 10 bases lining up with TRBD2. CDR3 length equals 15 residues. The junction had 10 bases not matched to a gene; V was cut back by 8 bases and J by 6 bases. Germline lookup yields CDR1 LGHDT and CDR2 YNNKEL (reference sequence). CDR3 protein: CASGMSGGAGNEQFF. For the CDR3, the DNA is TGTGCCAGCGGTATGAGCGGGGGGGCGGGCAATGAGCAGTTCTTC.

This clonotype came up many times. A junction boundary mismatches the germline segment, possibly from a read error. The chain carries TRBV5-1 and TRBJ1-1; D possibly corresponds to TRBD1 (6 bases). The CDR3 consists of 14 residues. Germline CDR1 and CDR2: SGHRS and YFSETQ. The CDR3 sequence: CASRLDSMNTEAFF. The CDR3 DNA sequence: TGCGCCAGCAGATTGGACAGCATGAACACTGAAGCTTTCTTT.

The rearrangement joins TRBV7-9 to TRBJ2-3; D might be TRBD1 or TRBD2, each matching 5 bases. This CDR3 comprises 18 residues. Germline CDR1 is SEHNR and CDR2 is FQNEAQ (reference sequence). The V end lost 3 bases, the J end lost 5 bases, and 24 bases lay between the germline ends. CDR3 residues: CASSFTTGAPTRRDTQYF. In DNA, the CDR3 is TGTGCCAGCAGCTTCACCACCGGGGCTCCGACGAGAAGAGATACGCAGTATTTT.

The V call is TRBV7-8, the J call TRBJ1-5; 8 nucleotides align to TRBD1. In germline, CDR1 is SGHVS, CDR2 FQNEAQ. Unmatched junction bases numbered 10, after V lost 1 base and J lost 2 bases. CDR3 size: 18 residues. Here the CDR3 DNA reads TGTGCCAGCAGCTTAGGTGTGCAGGGGGCGATTCGCAATCAGCCCCAGCATTTT. This sequence encodes CASSLGVQGAIRNQPQHF.

This clonotype was detected many times. The gene calls are TRBV28 and TRBJ2-3; 9 bases are shared with TRBD2. The J segment lost 1 base and the V segment lost 5 bases, leaving 4 bases of the junction unmatched. Germline CDR1 MDHEN, CDR2 SYDVKM. The CDR3 covers 15 residues. This CDR3 is CASSHRLAGTDTQYF. The CDR3 region has the DNA TGTGCCAGCAGTCATCGACTAGCGGGCACAGATACGCAGTATTTT. The full variable domain, in which reference TRBV28 and TRBJ2-3 provide the parts outside the CDR3, is DVKVTQSSRYLVKRTGEKVFLECVQDMDHENMFWYRQDPGLGLRLIYFSYDVKMKEKGDIPEGYSVSREKKERFSLILESASTNQTSMYLCASSHRLAGTDTQYFGPGTRLTVL.

This clonotype was recorded at least ten times. The DNA for the CDR3 is TGTGCCAGCAGTGTAGACAGCTCTAGCTCTGGGGCCAACGTCCTGACTTTC. This codes for CASSVDSSSSGANVLTF. The gene calls are TRBV12-3 or TRBV12-4 and TRBJ2-6; perhaps TRBD1 as D (5 bases). V was pared by 5 bases and J by 0 bases, with 14 bases between. The CDR3 loop spans 17 amino acids.

V gene TRBV29-1 combines with J gene TRBJ1-1; D may be TRBD1 (5 bases). The ends were cut back, 7 bases at V and 0 bases at J, with 12 bases in the middle. The CDR3 sequence is 13 residues long. The germline CDR1 and CDR2 sequences are SQVTM and ANQGSEA. The CDR3 sequence is CSAAGQLNTEAFF. The CDR3 DNA reads as TGCAGCGCAGCAGGGCAGTTGAACACTGAAGCTTTCTTT.

This clonotype was counted at least ten times. V is TRBV3-1 and J is TRBJ2-7; 10 bases are a match to TRBD2. CDR3 length equals 14 residues. Germline loops: CDR1 LGHDT, CDR2 YNNKEL (reference sequence). Trimming removed 2 bases from V and 6 bases from J; junction bases left unmatched: 4. As DNA, the CDR3 is TGTGCCAGCAGCCAACATATAGCGGGAGGCGAGCAGTACTTC. This gives the protein CASSQHIAGGEQYF.

This clonotype was seen ten or more times. This sequence joins TRBV12-3 or TRBV12-4 and TRBJ1-2; TRBD1 matches at 7 bases. V dropped 6 bases and J dropped 1; count of bases not matched to a gene: 5. The CDR3 has 14 residues. The CDR3 DNA reads TGTGCCAGCAGCCGGGACAGAAATAACTATGGCTACACCTTC. Translating gives CASSRDRNNYGYTF.

The rearrangement links TRBV15 to TRBJ2-1; TRBD2 aligns across 7 bases. The junction had 3 bases not matched to a gene; V was cut back by 1 base and J by 12 bases. Per the germline V gene, CDR1 is LNHNV and CDR2 is YYDKDF (reference sequence). The CDR3 loop spans 12 amino acids. The CDR3 DNA is TGTGCCACCAGCAGAGTCGGGGAGGGGCAGTTCTTC. As protein: CATSRVGEGQFF.

The chain employs TRBV29-1 and TRBJ1-2; the D is unclear. The CDR3 loop spans 11 amino acids. Germline V gives CDR1 SQVTM, CDR2 ANQGSEA. The V end lost 6 bases, the J end lost 4 bases, and 9 bases lay between the germline ends. The CDR3 coding sequence is TGCAGCGTCCGGGCCAGCTATGGCTACACCTTC. It is translated as CSVRASYGYTF.

This clonotype was seen many times. The CDR3 loop reads CSARAGASGTEQFF. CDR3 coding DNA: TGCAGTGCTAGAGCCGGGGCTAGCGGGACGGAGCAGTTCTTC. The chain uses TRBV20-1 and TRBJ2-1, with 9 nucleotides matching TRBD2. This CDR3 region has 14 residues. J was trimmed by 10 bases and V by 1 base; bases with no gene match: 8. The germline gives CDR1 DFQATT, CDR2 SNEGSKA (reference sequence).

The chain is built from TRBV3-1 and TRBJ2-7; 7 bases match TRBD2. CDR1 is LGHDT and CDR2 is YNNKEL in the germline V gene (reference sequence). The CDR3 runs to 12 residues. The V gene end was trimmed by 6 bases and the J gene end by 7 bases; junction bases not matched to a gene: 6. The CDR3 here is CASRHGAGEQYF. The CDR3 DNA reads as TGTGCCAGCAGACACGGAGCGGGGGAGCAGTACTTC.

As to this clonotype: A much larger clone is a single base away; this may be a read error. V gene TRBV29-1 combines with J gene TRBJ2-7; 8 nucleotides line up with TRBD2. CDR1 SQVTM and CDR2 ANQGSEA come from the germline V gene. This CDR3 has 15 residues. V was pared by 7 bases and J by 3 bases, with 14 bases of the junction left unmatched. In nucleotides, the CDR3 is TGCAGCGCTGAGTTTTCGAGCGGGAGTAGCTACGAGCAGTACTTC. This encodes CSAEFSSGSSYEQYF.

This clonotype came up many times. The chain employs TRBV7-3 and TRBJ2-5; D ambiguous. The germline CDR1 and CDR2 sequences are SGHTA and FQGTGA. V lost 4 bases and J lost 2, with 8 bases in between. The CDR3 sequence is 13 residues long. The CDR3 coding sequence is TGTGCCAGCAGCTCCACGCAACAAGAGACCCAGTACTTC. It translates to CASSSTQQETQYF.

In its sample, this clonotype was seen many times. Here the CDR3 DNA reads TGTGCCAGCAGCCAAGTGGGGTTGGGCACTGAAGCTTTCTTT. Protein sequence: CASSQVGLGTEAFF. This rearrangement joins TRBV3-1 to TRBJ1-1; D gene uncertain. V lost 1 base, J lost 4 bases, and 10 bases lay in between. This CDR3 region has 14 residues. CDR1 is LGHDT, CDR2 YNNKEL, per germline (reference sequence).

This clonotype was detected many times. This rearrangement joins TRBV11-2 to TRBJ1-5, with 8 nucleotides matching TRBD1. This CDR3 comprises 15 residues. In germline, CDR1 is SGHAT, CDR2 FQNNGV. The V gene end was trimmed by 6 bases and the J gene end by 2 bases; junction bases not matched to a gene: 6. The CDR3 DNA reads TGTGCCAGCAGTTCCGGACAGGGAGGCAATCAGCCCCAGCATTTT. This gives the protein CASSSGQGGNQPQHF.

The chain has TRBV9 and TRBJ1-2; D call uncertain. V lost 5 bases and J 0 bases, leaving 8 bases between the germline ends. Germline V gene data show CDR1 as SGDLS and CDR2 as YYNGEE. CDR3 length equals 13 residues. Here the CDR3 DNA reads TGTGCCAGCAGTGCTCAGGCTAACTATGGCTACACCTTC. It yields the protein CASSAQANYGYTF.

This clonotype turned up a few times. V usage is TRBV4-1 and J usage is TRBJ2-1; 8 positions match TRBD2. Trimming took 0 bases from V and 1 from J; bases not matched to a gene: 11. Germline values: CDR1 MGHRA, CDR2 YSYEKL. The CDR3 is 19 amino acids. CDR3 loop: CASSQDGVAGSISYNEQFF. CDR3 bases: TGCGCCAGCAGCCAAGACGGAGTAGCGGGGTCGATTTCCTACAATGAGCAGTTCTTC.

This clonotype was detected many times. The V and J genes are TRBV6-2 or TRBV6-3 and TRBJ1-4; 10 nucleotides align to TRBD1. The length of the CDR3 is 15 residues. The V gene's germline CDR1 is MNHEY and CDR2 SVGEGT. The trim removed 6 bases at V and 3 bases at J, leaving 4 bases unmatched. CDR3 sequence: CASSGQGGSNEKLFF. The DNA for the CDR3 is TGTGCCAGCAGCGGACAGGGGGGATCTAATGAAAAACTGTTTTTT.